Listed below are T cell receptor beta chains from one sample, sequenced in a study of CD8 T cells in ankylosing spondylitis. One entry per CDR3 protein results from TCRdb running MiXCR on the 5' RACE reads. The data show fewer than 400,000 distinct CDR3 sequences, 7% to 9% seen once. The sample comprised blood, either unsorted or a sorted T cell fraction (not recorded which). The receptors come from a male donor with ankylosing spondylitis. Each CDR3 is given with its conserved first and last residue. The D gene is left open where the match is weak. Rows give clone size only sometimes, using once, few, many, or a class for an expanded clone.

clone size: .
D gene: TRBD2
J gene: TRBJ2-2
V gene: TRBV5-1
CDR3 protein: CASSSLAGGSGELFF
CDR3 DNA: TGCGCCAGCAGCTCCTTAGCGGGAGGATCCGGGGAGCTGTTTTTT

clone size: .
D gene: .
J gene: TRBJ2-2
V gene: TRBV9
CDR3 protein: CASSVAGGELFF
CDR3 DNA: TGTGCCAGCAGCGTAGCGGGGGGGGAGCTGTTTTTT

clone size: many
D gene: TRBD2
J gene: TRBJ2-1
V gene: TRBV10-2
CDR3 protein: CASISSGRSGEQFF
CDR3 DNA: TGCGCCAGCATCTCTAGCGGGAGGAGTGGTGAGCAGTTCTTC

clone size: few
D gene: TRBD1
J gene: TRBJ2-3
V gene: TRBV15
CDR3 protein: CATSRPWTGGDTQYF
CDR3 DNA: TGTGCCACCAGCCGCCCCTGGACAGGGGGCGATACGCAGTATTTT

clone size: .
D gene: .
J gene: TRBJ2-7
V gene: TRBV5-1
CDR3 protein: CASSLEAGTEQYF
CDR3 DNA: TGCGCCAGCAGCTTGGAAGCCGGGACGGAGCAGTACTTC

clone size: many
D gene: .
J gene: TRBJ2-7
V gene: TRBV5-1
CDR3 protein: CASSLNARGDEQYF
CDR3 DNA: TGCGCCAGCAGCTTGAATGCTAGGGGGGACGAGCAGTACTTC

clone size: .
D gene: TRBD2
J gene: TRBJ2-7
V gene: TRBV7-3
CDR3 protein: CASSLNAAGTSGEQYF
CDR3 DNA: TGTGCCAGCAGCTTAAATGCGGCCGGGACTAGCGGCGAGCAGTACTTC

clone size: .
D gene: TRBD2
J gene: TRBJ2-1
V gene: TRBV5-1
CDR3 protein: CASASGSSYNEQFF
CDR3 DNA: TGCGCCAGCGCGAGCGGGAGCTCCTACAATGAGCAGTTCTTC

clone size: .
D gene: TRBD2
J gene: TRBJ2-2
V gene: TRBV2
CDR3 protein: CASSDIGGSFTGELFF
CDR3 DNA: TGTGCCAGCAGTGACATCGGGGGGTCGTTTACCGGGGAGCTGTTTTTT

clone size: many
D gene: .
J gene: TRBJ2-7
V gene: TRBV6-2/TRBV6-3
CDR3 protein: CASRETTTYEQYF
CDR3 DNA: TGTGCCAGCAGGGAGACTACCACCTACGAGCAGTACTTC

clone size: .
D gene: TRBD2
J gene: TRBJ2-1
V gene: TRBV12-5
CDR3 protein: CASGLGLAEINEQFF
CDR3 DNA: TGTGCTAGTGGTTTGGGACTAGCAGAAATCAATGAGCAGTTCTTC

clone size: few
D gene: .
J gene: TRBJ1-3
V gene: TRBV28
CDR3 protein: CASSFNSPAGNTIYF
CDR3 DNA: TGTGCCAGCAGTTTCAACAGTCCAGCAGGAAACACCATATATTTT

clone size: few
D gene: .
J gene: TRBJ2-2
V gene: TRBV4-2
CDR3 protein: CASSQIWSGANTGELFF
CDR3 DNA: TGTGCCAGCAGCCAAATCTGGAGCGGAGCGAACACCGGGGAGCTGTTTTTT

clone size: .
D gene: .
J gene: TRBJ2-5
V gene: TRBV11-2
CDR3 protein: CASSQTRGAGVTQYF
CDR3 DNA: TGTGCCAGCAGCCAGACCAGGGGGGCGGGGGTGACCCAGTACTTC

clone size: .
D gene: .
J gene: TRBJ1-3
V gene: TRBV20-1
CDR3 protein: CSASRGGVSGNTIYF
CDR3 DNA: TGCAGTGCTAGTAGGGGGGGGGTATCTGGAAACACCATATATTTT

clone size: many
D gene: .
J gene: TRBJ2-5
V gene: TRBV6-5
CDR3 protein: CASSYSSGGETQYF
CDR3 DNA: TGTGCCAGCAGTTACTCGAGTGGAGGGGAGACCCAGTACTTC

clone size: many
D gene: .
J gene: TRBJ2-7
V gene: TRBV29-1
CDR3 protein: CSVGFLGAGTGQQYF
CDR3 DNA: TGCAGCGTTGGGTTTCTCGGGGCAGGAACGGGGCAGCAGTACTTC

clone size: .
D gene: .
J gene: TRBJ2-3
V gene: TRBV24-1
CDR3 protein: CATSDLVADTQYF
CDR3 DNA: TGTGCCACCAGTGATTTGGTGGCAGATACGCAGTATTTT

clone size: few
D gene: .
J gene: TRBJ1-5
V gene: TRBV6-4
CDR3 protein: CASSDSTGHRVYSNQPQHF
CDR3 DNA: TGTGCCAGCAGTGACTCAACCGGGCACCGCGTTTATAGCAATCAGCCCCAGCATTTT

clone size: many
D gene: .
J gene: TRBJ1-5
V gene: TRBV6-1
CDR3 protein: CASIESYSNQPQHF
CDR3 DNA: TGTGCCAGCATCGAGAGTTATAGCAATCAGCCCCAGCATTTT

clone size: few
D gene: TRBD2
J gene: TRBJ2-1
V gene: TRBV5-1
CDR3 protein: CASSLGGRGLSYNEQFF
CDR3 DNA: TGCGCCAGCAGCTTGGGCGGGAGGGGCCTTTCCTACAATGAGCAGTTCTTC

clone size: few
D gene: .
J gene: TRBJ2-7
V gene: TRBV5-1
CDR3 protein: CASRGQTQGEQYF
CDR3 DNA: TGCGCCAGCAGAGGGCAGACCCAAGGCGAGCAGTACTTC

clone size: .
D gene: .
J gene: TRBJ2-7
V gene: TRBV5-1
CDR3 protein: CASSLGPAGFTYEQYF
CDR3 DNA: TGCGCCAGCAGCCTCGGGCCCGCGGGATTCACCTACGAGCAGTACTTC

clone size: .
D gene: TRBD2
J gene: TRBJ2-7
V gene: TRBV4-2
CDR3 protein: CASSQVGVGTTGQYF
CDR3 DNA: TGTGCCAGCAGCCAAGTGGGGGTGGGGACTACCGGGCAGTACTTC

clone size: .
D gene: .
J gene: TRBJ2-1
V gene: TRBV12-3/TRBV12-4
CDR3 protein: CASSRLGSYNEQFF
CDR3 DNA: TGTGCCAGCAGCCGACTAGGCTCCTACAATGAGCAGTTCTTC

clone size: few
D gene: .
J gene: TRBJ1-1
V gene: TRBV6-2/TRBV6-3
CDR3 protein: CASSFADMNTEAFF
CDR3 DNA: TGTGCCAGCAGTTTCGCGGATATGAACACTGAAGCTTTCTTT

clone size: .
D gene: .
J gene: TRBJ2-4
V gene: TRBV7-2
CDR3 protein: CASSLFPTSFQYF
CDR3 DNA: TGTGCCAGCAGCTTATTCCCGACTAGTTTCCAGTACTTC

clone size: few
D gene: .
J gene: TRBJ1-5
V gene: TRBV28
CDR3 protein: CASSLSLYSHSNQPQHF
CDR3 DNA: TGTGCCAGCAGTTTATCACTCTACAGCCATAGCAATCAGCCCCAGCATTTT

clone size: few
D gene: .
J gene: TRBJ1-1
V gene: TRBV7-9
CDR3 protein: CASSLSLGDTEAFF
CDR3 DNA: TGTGCCAGCAGCTTAAGCCTGGGGGACACTGAAGCTTTCTTT

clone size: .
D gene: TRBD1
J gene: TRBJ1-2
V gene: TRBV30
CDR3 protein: CAWSLSGTGGFSYTF
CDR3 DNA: TGTGCCTGGAGTCTGAGCGGGACAGGCGGTTTCAGCTACACCTTC

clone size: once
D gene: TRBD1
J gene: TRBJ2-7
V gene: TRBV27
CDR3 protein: CASSVTGTWDEQYF
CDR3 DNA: TGTGCCAGCAGCGTGACAGGGACCTGGGACGAGCAGTACTTC

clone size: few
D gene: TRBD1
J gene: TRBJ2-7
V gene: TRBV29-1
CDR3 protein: CSVDGQGAEQYF
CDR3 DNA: TGCAGCGTTGACGGACAGGGGGCCGAGCAGTACTTC

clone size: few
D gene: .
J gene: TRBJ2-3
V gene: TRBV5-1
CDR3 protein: CASSLGDVDTQYF
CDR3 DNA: TGCGCCAGCAGCTTGGGCGACGTGGATACGCAGTATTTT

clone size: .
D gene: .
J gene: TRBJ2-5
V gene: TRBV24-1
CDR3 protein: CATSDLHRGRGGGETQYF
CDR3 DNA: TGTGCCACCAGTGATTTGCACCGGGGCAGGGGAGGAGGAGAGACCCAGTACTTC

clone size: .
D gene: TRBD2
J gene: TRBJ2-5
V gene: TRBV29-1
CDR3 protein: CSVEDGIGREETQYF
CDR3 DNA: TGCAGCGTTGAAGATGGGATTGGGCGGGAGGAGACCCAGTACTTC

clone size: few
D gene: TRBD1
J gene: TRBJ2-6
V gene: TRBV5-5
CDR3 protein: CASSAPGQTRPGANVLTF
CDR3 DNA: TGTGCCAGCAGCGCCCCGGGACAGACCCGTCCTGGGGCCAACGTCCTGACTTTC

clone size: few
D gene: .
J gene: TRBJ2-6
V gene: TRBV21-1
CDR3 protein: CASSKVGTGLSGANVLTF
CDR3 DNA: TGTGCCAGCAGCAAAGTCGGGACAGGCCTATCTGGGGCCAACGTCCTGACTTTC

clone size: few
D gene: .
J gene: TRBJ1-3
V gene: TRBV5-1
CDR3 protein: CASSLEAGSGNTIYF
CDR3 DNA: TGCGCCAGCAGCTTGGAGGCAGGCTCTGGAAACACCATATATTTT